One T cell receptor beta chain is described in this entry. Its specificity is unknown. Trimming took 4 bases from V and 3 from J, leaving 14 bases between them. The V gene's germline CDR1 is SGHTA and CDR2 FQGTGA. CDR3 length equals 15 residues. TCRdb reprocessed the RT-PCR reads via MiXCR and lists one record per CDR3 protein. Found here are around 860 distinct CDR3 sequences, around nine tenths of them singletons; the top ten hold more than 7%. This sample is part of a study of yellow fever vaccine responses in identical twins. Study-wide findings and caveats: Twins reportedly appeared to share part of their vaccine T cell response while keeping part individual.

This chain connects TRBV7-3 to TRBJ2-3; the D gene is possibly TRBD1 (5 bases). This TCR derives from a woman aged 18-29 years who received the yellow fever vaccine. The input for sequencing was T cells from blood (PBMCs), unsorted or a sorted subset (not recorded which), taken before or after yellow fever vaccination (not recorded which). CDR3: CASSSTGSVTDTQYF. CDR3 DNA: TGTGCCAGCAGCTCAACAGGTTCCGTTACAGATACGCAGTATTTT.